The clone carrying this TCR beta chain was seen ten or more times. Antigen: not known. Template-switch 5'RACE cDNA synthesis added a 10-nucleotide unique molecular identifier. TCRdb itself ran the 5' RACE reads through MiXCR, one entry per CDR3 protein. The table records 55,000 to 70,000 distinct CDR3 sequences, approximately 5.1% of them present only once. This CDR3 spans 14 amino acids. The germline V gene has CDR1 DFQATT and CDR2 SNEGSKA (reference sequence). The V end was cut by 5 bases, the J end by 0 bases, with 12 bases between. This sample stems from a study of neurological immune-mediated disorders. General study points: The study found the most TCR clonal expansion in HTLV-1-associated myelopathy and the least in multiple sclerosis, below healthy controls. The repertoires of 18 of 34 multiple sclerosis patients were placed by phylogenetic grouping in a single related-CDR3 cluster, which may be a signature. No sharing of CDR3 amino acid sequences was observed among expanded clones across subjects, suggesting private repertoires in all groups.

Sequences were obtained from PBMCs. The J gene is TRBJ2-3, the V gene TRBV20-1; D call uncertain. The clonotype comes from a human donor with multiple sclerosis. The donor label of this sample is uncertain. CDR3: CSASKDASTDTQYF. CDR3 bases: TGCAGTGCTTCCAAAGACGCTAGCACAGATACGCAGTATTTT.